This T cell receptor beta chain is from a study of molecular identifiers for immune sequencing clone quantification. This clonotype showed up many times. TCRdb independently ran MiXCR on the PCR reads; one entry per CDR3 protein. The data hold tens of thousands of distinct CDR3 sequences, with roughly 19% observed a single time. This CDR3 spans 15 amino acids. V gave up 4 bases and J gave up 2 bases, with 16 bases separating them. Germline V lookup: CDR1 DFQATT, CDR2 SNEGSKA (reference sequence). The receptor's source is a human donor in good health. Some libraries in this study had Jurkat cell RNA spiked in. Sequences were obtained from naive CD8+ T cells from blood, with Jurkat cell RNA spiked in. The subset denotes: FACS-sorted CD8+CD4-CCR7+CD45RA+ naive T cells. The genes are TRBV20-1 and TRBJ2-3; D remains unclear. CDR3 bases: TGCAGTGCTAAGCAGCTCGACCGGATCACAGATACGCAGTATTTT. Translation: CSAKQLDRITDTQYF.